This entry lists 8 T cell receptor beta chains sequenced from one sample in a study of T cell changes during pregnancy in multiple sclerosis. Some clones are missing from TCRdb's copy, which holds only in-frame ones; the method was immunoSEQ multiplex PCR. The table includes more than 80,000 clones, nearly 95% detected once. This specimen was peripheral blood, taken in the second trimester of pregnancy. The receptors here all came from a female donor with multiple sclerosis, enrolled in a pregnancy study.

This rearrangement joins TRBV5-1 to TRBJ2-3; D remains unclear. The CDR3 runs to 14 residues. Germline V gene data show CDR1 as SGHRS and CDR2 as YFSETQ. V was trimmed by 0 bases and J by 1 base, leaving 6 bases between them. CDR3: CASSLDRCTDTQYF. CDR3 nucleotides: TGCGCCAGCAGCTTGGATCGTTGCACAGATACGCAGTATTTT.

V and J are TRBV14 and TRBJ1-3; D is possibly TRBD1 (6 bases). V was clipped by 1 base and J by 0 bases, with 13 bases between them. The CDR3 extends over 17 amino acids. Looked up from germline, CDR1 is SGHDN and CDR2 is FVKESK. The CDR3 region is CASSQVYRGNSGNTIYF. As DNA, the CDR3 is TGTGCCAGCAGCCAAGTATATAGGGGGAACTCTGGAAACACCATATATTTT.

This clone appeared once. V and J are TRBV14 and TRBJ2-5; weak D call: TRBD1 (5 bases). Germline CDR1 reads SGHDN; CDR2 reads FVKESK. CDR3 length equals 15 residues. V gave up 4 bases and J gave up 5 bases, with 17 bases separating them. The chain's CDR3 is CASSRSQGARETQYF. CDR3 bases: TGTGCCAGCAGCCGTTCACAAGGGGCCCGTGAGACCCAGTACTTC.

This clone has a single count. The rearrangement joins TRBV2 to TRBJ2-1, with 7 bases fitting TRBD1. The V gene end was trimmed by 5 bases and the J gene end by 9 bases; junction bases not matched to a gene: 16. This CDR3 has 16 amino acids. The germline gives CDR1 SNHLY, CDR2 FYNNEI. CDR3 amino acids: CASSRGGTSYIGEQFF. In DNA form, the CDR3 reads TGTGCCAGCAGTCGAGGGGGCACATCATATATCGGTGAGCAGTTCTTC.

V gene TRBV29-1 combines with J gene TRBJ2-1, with TRBD1 as a possible D gene (5 bases). The germline V and J ends were trimmed by 3 bases and 4 bases, with 10 bases remaining between them. This CDR3 spans 13 amino acids. Germline V lookup: CDR1 SQVTM, CDR2 ANQGSEA. CDR3 amino acids: CSVDRANYNEQFF. CDR3 coding DNA: TGCAGCGTTGACAGGGCAAATTACAATGAGCAGTTCTTC.

This chain uses TRBV6-4 with TRBJ1-1; D not resolved. The length of the CDR3 is 13 residues. Trimming removed 4 bases at V and 3 bases at J, with 9 bases between. CDR1 and CDR2 (germline): MRHNA, SNTAGT. In DNA, the CDR3 is TGTGCCAGCAGTGCCGGGTTTGACACTGAAGCTTTCTTT. Translation: CASSAGFDTEAFF.

This chain uses TRBV6-1 with TRBJ2-1; D call uncertain. The CDR3 runs 15 residues. Germline V CDR1 and CDR2: MNHNS, SASEGT. Trimming left V 1 base short and J 7 bases short, with 14 bases between. The CDR3 loop reads CASSEVGFRRNEQFF. The CDR3 nucleotides read TGTGCCAGCAGTGAAGTCGGTTTTAGAAGAAATGAGCAGTTCTTC.

The chain couples TRBV18 to TRBJ2-7, with 8 positions matching TRBD1. Trimming at V came to 3 bases and at J to 4 bases, leaving 11 bases not matched to a gene. The CDR3 covers 16 residues. Germline values: CDR1 KGHSH, CDR2 LQKENI. CDR3 bases: TGTGCCAGCTCACCTTCCTCTCGGACAGGGTATTACGAGCAGTACTTC. Its protein is CASSPSSRTGYYEQYF.